This T cell receptor (beta chain) was documented in a study of blood T cell repertoires in COVID-19. The wider study: Material from acute and convalescent COVID-19 was sourced from the United States, Italy and Spain. Sources were T cells, B-cell-depleted T cells, or PBMCs; the material itself was cDNA or gDNA.

The CDR3 has 15 amino acids. With 0 bases clipped from V and 10 bases from J, the junction kept 6 bases outside the gene matches. Germline V lookup: CDR1 LGHDT, CDR2 YNNKEL (reference sequence). Sequencing was performed with immunoSEQ multiplex PCR; in TCRdb, only in-frame clones are kept and a portion is missing. In the table there are around 38,000 clones, 70% to 90% of which are singletons. The receptor was isolated from a man aged 55 to 70 with COVID-19, enrolled during active disease. The sequencing input was peripheral blood. The V call is TRBV3-1 (or the pseudogene TRBV3-2), the J call TRBJ1-6; 7 nucleotides align to TRBD1. CDR3 DNA sequence: TGTGCCAGCAGCCAAGAGAGGGGGCGTCGGTCACCCCTCCACTTT. The encoded protein is CASSQERGRRSPLHF.